The 32 T cell receptor beta chains presented below share a single source sample, sequenced in a study of control samples from healthy donors and cancer patients. Only in-frame clones appear in the TCRdb table, and some are missing; sequencing was by immunoSEQ multiplex PCR. The data hold 130,000 to 150,000 clones, with roughly 93% observed a single time. Source material: blood. These receptors all stem from a man aged 18 to 29 in good health.

This clone came up a few times. The V gene is TRBV18, the J gene TRBJ1-6; maybe TRBD1 (5 bases). The germline V and J ends were trimmed by 3 bases and 5 bases, with 8 bases remaining between them. CDR1 and CDR2 (germline): KGHSH, LQKENI. This CDR3 is built from 14 residues. Here the CDR3 reads CASSPGTNNSPLHF. The CDR3 DNA reads as TGTGCCAGCTCACCCGGGACTAATAATTCACCCCTCCACTTT.

This rearrangement joins TRBV6-5 to TRBJ2-3; a possible D gene is TRBD2 (7 bases). From germline, CDR1 is MNHEY and CDR2 SVGAGI. The germline V and J ends were trimmed by 7 bases and 3 bases, with 17 bases remaining between them. This CDR3 has 15 residues. CDR3 amino acids: CASTPSRGGTDTQYF. The CDR3 DNA sequence: TGTGCCAGCACCCCCTCAAGGGGGGGGACAGATACGCAGTATTTT.

The chain is built from TRBV7-8 and TRBJ1-5; no reliable D call. CDR1 and CDR2 (germline): SGHVS, FQNEAQ. The CDR3 totals 15 residues. Trimming stripped 6 bases from V and 0 bases from J, with 12 bases between. The CDR3 nucleotides read TGTGCCAGCAGATTCGGACCGGATAGCAATCAGCCCCAGCATTTT. Translated: CASRFGPDSNQPQHF.

J is TRBJ1-1 and V is TRBV6-5; TRBD1 agrees at 7 bases. The CDR3 loop spans 13 amino acids. Germline lookup yields CDR1 MNHEY and CDR2 SVGAGI. The trim removed 8 bases at V and 7 bases at J, leaving 10 bases unmatched. CDR3 region: CASQRGGWGEAFF. CDR3 coding DNA: TGTGCCAGCCAACGAGGGGGCTGGGGTGAAGCTTTCTTT.

The rearrangement joins TRBV7-2 to TRBJ2-7; D not certain. Germline V gives CDR1 SGHTA, CDR2 FQGNSA. V was cut by 3 bases and J by 3 bases, with 27 bases left in between. This CDR3 comprises 19 residues. The CDR3 nucleotides read TGTGCCAGCAGCTTGTCCAGTTGGGTTGCGGATTATTCATTCTACGAGCAGTACTTC. The encoded protein is CASSLSSWVADYSFYEQYF.

The V and J genes are TRBV9 and TRBJ2-3; possibly TRBD1 or TRBD2 for D (5 bases each). Germline assignment: CDR1 SGDLS and CDR2 YYNGEE. Trimming pared 0 bases from V and 2 bases from J, leaving 7 bases between. This CDR3 contains 14 residues. The CDR3 nucleotides read TGTGCCAGCAGCGTAGCCGGGGCCACAGATACGCAGTATTTT. The encoded protein is CASSVAGATDTQYF.

V usage is TRBV5-4 and J usage is TRBJ1-2, with 7 positions matching TRBD1. This CDR3 is 16 amino acids long. Germline V gives CDR1 SGHNT, CDR2 YYREEE (reference sequence). With V trimmed by 6 bases and J by 1 base, 12 bases remained unmatched. In DNA form, the CDR3 reads TGTGCCAGCACCTCCCCGGACAGGTCTTTTAACTATGGCTACACCTTC. This translates into CASTSPDRSFNYGYTF.

V gene TRBV7-9 combines with J gene TRBJ1-4; 8 bases agree with TRBD1. This CDR3 region has 15 residues. The V and J ends lost 1 base and 8 bases, in that order; junction bases with no gene match: 6. Germline lookup yields CDR1 SEHNR and CDR2 FQNEAQ (reference sequence). This CDR3 is CASSLGPGGEEKLFF. CDR3 nucleotides: TGTGCCAGCAGCTTAGGTCCAGGGGGCGAGGAAAAACTGTTTTTT.

This chain links TRBV6-2 or TRBV6-3 with TRBJ2-2; D is perhaps TRBD2 (5 bases). Germline CDR1 and CDR2: MNHEY and SVGEGT. The CDR3 has 17 amino acids. V gave up 2 bases and J gave up 6 bases, with 19 bases separating them. The CDR3 protein is CASSYAPGLGSAGELFF. CDR3 in DNA: TGTGCCAGCAGTTACGCTCCGGGATTGGGAAGCGCCGGGGAGCTGTTTTTT.

The genes are TRBV27 and TRBJ2-1; maybe TRBD1 (5 bases). Germline CDR1 MNHEY, CDR2 SMNVEV (reference sequence). The CDR3 contains 16 residues. V was shortened by 5 bases and J by 5 bases, with 19 bases between the two germline ends. The DNA for the CDR3 is TGTGCCAGCAGTCTACAACCTGGGGCGAATGACAATGAGCAGTTCTTC. Translation gives CASSLQPGANDNEQFF.

The rearrangement joins TRBV19 to TRBJ2-7; D may be TRBD1 or TRBD2 (5 bases each). Trimming shortened V by 7 bases and J by 2 bases, and 15 bases separated the two germline ends. The CDR3 consists of 14 residues. Per the germline V gene, CDR1 is LNHDA and CDR2 is SQIVND (reference sequence). The CDR3 reads CASTPRDGAYEQYF. In nucleotides, the CDR3 is TGTGCCAGTACCCCCCGGGACGGAGCCTACGAGCAGTACTTC.

The gene calls are TRBV30 and TRBJ2-1; a possible D gene is TRBD2 (6 bases). Trimming took off 3 bases at V and 7 bases at J, with 7 bases between the two ends. Germline values: CDR1 GTSNPN, CDR2 SVGIG (reference sequence). The CDR3 loop spans 11 amino acids. CDR3 sequence reads: CAWSLANEQFF. As DNA, the CDR3 is TGTGCCTGGAGCCTAGCGAATGAGCAGTTCTTC.

The rearrangement joins TRBV27 to TRBJ1-2; D might be TRBD1 (5 bases). Germline assignment: CDR1 MNHEY and CDR2 SMNVEV (reference sequence). The CDR3 spans 14 residues. V lost 2 bases and J 7 bases, leaving 14 bases between the germline ends. The CDR3 loop reads CASSLGARAGGYTF. In DNA, the CDR3 is TGTGCCAGCAGTTTAGGGGCCAGGGCTGGTGGCTACACCTTC.

The chain couples TRBV7-8 to TRBJ1-2; 10 nucleotides match TRBD1. After removal of 3 bases from V and 3 bases from J, the junction contained 4 bases not matched to a gene. The CDR3 covers 15 residues. The V gene's germline CDR1 is SGHVS and CDR2 FQNEAQ. The CDR3, as DNA: TGTGCCAGCAGCTTTTACGGGACAGGGGACTATGGCTACACCTTC. Translating gives CASSFYGTGDYGYTF.

The chain links TRBV5-4 to TRBJ2-2; 11 bases line up with TRBD1. Trimming removed 4 bases from V and 4 bases from J; junction bases left unmatched: 6. Germline V gene sequence: CDR1 SGHNT, CDR2 YYREEE (reference sequence). This CDR3 contains 16 residues. CDR3 sequence reads: CASSSGQGAFTGELFF. The CDR3 region has the DNA TGTGCCAGCAGCAGTGGACAGGGGGCGTTCACCGGGGAGCTGTTTTTT.

The rearrangement joins TRBV5-6 to TRBJ2-1; D is ambiguous. The CDR3 totals 14 residues. V lost 6 bases, J lost 1 base, and 11 bases lay in between. The germline V gene has CDR1 SGHDT and CDR2 YYEEEE. CDR3 nucleotide sequence: TGTGCCAGCACCTTCCACGGGTCCTACAATGAGCAGTTCTTC. Translation gives CASTFHGSYNEQFF. Variable domain in full (rest from reference TRBV5-6 and TRBJ2-1): DAGVTQSPTHLIKTRGQQVTLRCSPKSGHDTVSWYQQALGQGPQFIFQYYEEEERQRGNFPDRFSGHQFPNYSSELNVNALLLGDSALYLCASTFHGSYNEQFFGPGTRLTVL.

The V and J genes are TRBV9 and TRBJ2-3; weak D call: TRBD2 (6 bases). This CDR3 is built from 15 residues. Germline assignment: CDR1 SGDLS and CDR2 YYNGEE. V was clipped by 4 bases and J by 3 bases, with 15 bases between them. DNA for the CDR3: TGTGCCAGCAGCATAACAAGGGAGGAGACAGATACGCAGTATTTT. It specifies CASSITREETDTQYF.

The chain joins TRBV10-3 to TRBJ1-1; D unresolved. The germline gives CDR1 ENHRY, CDR2 SYGVKD. CDR3 length: 15 amino acids. Trimming removed 4 bases at V and 0 bases at J, with 12 bases between. In nucleotides, the CDR3 is TGTGCCATCAGTGGCCTTGCCGGGATGAACACTGAAGCTTTCTTT. Protein product: CAISGLAGMNTEAFF.

CDR3 region: CATSSDRGLYTEAFF. In DNA, the CDR3 is TGTGCCACCAGCAGTGACAGGGGGCTATACACTGAAGCTTTCTTT. The genes are TRBV15 and TRBJ1-1; 10 bases are a match to TRBD1. Germline lookup yields CDR1 LNHNV and CDR2 YYDKDF (reference sequence). The CDR3 totals 15 residues. V lost 3 bases to trimming and J lost 3 bases; unmatched junction nucleotides: 4.

The chain couples TRBV19 to TRBJ1-4, with D unresolved. The CDR3 has 13 residues. CDR1 LNHDA and CDR2 SQIVND come from the germline V gene (reference sequence). Between the trimmed V and J ends, which lost 4 bases and 3 bases, there was a span of 6 bases. The CDR3 is CASSNSPNEKLFF. CDR3 sequence (DNA): TGTGCCAGTAGTAACAGCCCTAATGAAAAACTGTTTTTT.

In this sample, this clone turned up a few times. The chain has TRBV4-2 and TRBJ2-7; D not resolved. CDR3 length equals 12 residues. The V end lost 3 bases, the J end lost 2 bases, and 5 bases lay between the germline ends. Looked up from germline, CDR1 is LGHNA and CDR2 is YNFKEQ. CDR3 nucleotide sequence: TGTGCCAGCAGCCATCCAACCTACGAGCAGTACTTC. It is translated as CASSHPTYEQYF.

J is TRBJ1-2 and V is TRBV29-1; weak D call: TRBD1 (5 bases). CDR1 is SQVTM and CDR2 is ANQGSEA in the germline V gene. This CDR3 is 11 amino acids long. With 7 bases removed from V and 6 bases from J, the gap between germline ends came to 12 bases. CDR3 amino acids: CSDLGTDGYTF. The CDR3, as DNA: TGCAGCGACTTAGGGACTGATGGCTACACCTTC.

This chain joins TRBV27 and TRBJ2-7; 7 bases agree with TRBD2. The CDR3 runs to 14 residues. The junction had 6 bases not matched to a gene; V was cut back by 4 bases and J by 3 bases. The germline V gene has CDR1 MNHEY and CDR2 SMNVEV (reference sequence). CDR3 bases: TGTGCCAGCAGTTCCTTCGGCGGGGGCTACGAGCAGTACTTC. This sequence encodes CASSSFGGGYEQYF.

A single count supports this clone. The chain employs TRBV29-1 and TRBJ1-2, with 10 bases that match TRBD1. Germline V gene data show CDR1 as SQVTM and CDR2 as ANQGSEA. This CDR3 contains 14 residues. The J segment lost 3 bases and the V segment lost 7 bases, leaving 8 bases of the junction unmatched. The DNA of the CDR3 is TGCAGCGGCGCGACAGGGGGCGCAGACTATGGCTACACCTTC. As protein: CSGATGGADYGYTF.

The V gene is TRBV29-1, the J gene TRBJ1-4; D is unresolved. The germline CDR1 and CDR2 sequences are SQVTM and ANQGSEA. Trimming stripped 5 bases from V and 12 bases from J, with 16 bases between. The CDR3 runs to 12 residues. The CDR3 region has the DNA TGCAGCGTTTCGGCAGCCCAGTCCCAACTGTTTTTT. Residues: CSVSAAQSQLFF.

In its sample, this clone was seen many times. V and J are TRBV4-1 and TRBJ2-3, with 7 positions matching TRBD2. This CDR3 region has 14 residues. Per the germline V gene, CDR1 is MGHRA and CDR2 is YSYEKL. Trimming at V came to 1 base and at J to 6 bases, leaving 4 bases not matched to a gene. The CDR3 reads CASSQVLAVDTQYF. CDR3 bases: TGCGCCAGCAGCCAAGTGCTAGCGGTTGATACGCAGTATTTT.

The chain uses TRBV28 and TRBJ2-7; 7 bases agree with TRBD2. Trimming removed 3 bases from V and 0 bases from J; junction bases left unmatched: 5. Looked up from germline, CDR1 is MDHEN and CDR2 is SYDVKM. The CDR3 runs to 15 residues. CDR3 amino acids: CASSFILAVSYEQYF. The CDR3 DNA follows: TGTGCCAGCAGTTTTATCCTAGCGGTCTCCTACGAGCAGTACTTC.

The chain carries TRBV27 and TRBJ1-5; no clear D gene. V was clipped by 0 bases and J by 4 bases, with 10 bases between them. The CDR3 has 15 amino acids. Germline V gene sequence: CDR1 MNHEY, CDR2 SMNVEV (reference sequence). CDR3 region: CASSLSRRLNQPQHF. The CDR3 DNA sequence: TGTGCCAGCAGTTTATCGAGACGGCTTAATCAGCCCCAGCATTTT.

This rearrangement joins TRBV11-3 to TRBJ1-1; no reliable D call. V shed 1 base and J shed 1 base, with 7 bases lying between them. The germline gives CDR1 SGHNT, CDR2 YENEEA. CDR3 length: 14 residues. The CDR3 loop reads CASSLGRWNTEAFF. CDR3 nucleotides: TGTGCCAGCAGCTTAGGTCGGTGGAACACTGAAGCTTTCTTT.

This clone appeared a single time. The J gene is TRBJ1-2, the V gene TRBV5-6; maybe TRBD1 (5 bases). The CDR3 is 14 amino acids. CDR1 and CDR2 (germline): SGHDT, YYEEEE. V lost 0 bases and J lost 6, with 12 bases in between. This CDR3 reads CASSLVVGPHGYTF. DNA of the CDR3: TGTGCCAGCAGCTTGGTCGTGGGACCGCATGGCTACACCTTC.

The chain has TRBV19 and TRBJ1-5; TRBD1 matches 7 bases. V lost 6 bases to trimming and J lost 2 bases; unmatched junction nucleotides: 1. This CDR3 has 13 amino acids. Germline CDR1 reads LNHDA; CDR2 reads SQIVND (reference sequence). DNA of the CDR3: TGTGCCAGTAGGGGGACAGGCAATCAGCCCCAGCATTTT. Protein: CASRGTGNQPQHF.

Ten or more counts support this clone. V usage is TRBV18 and J usage is TRBJ1-2, with a possible D match to TRBD1 (5 bases). V was cut by 5 bases and J by 2 bases, with 12 bases left in between. In germline, CDR1 is KGHSH, CDR2 LQKENI. CDR3 length equals 14 residues. The CDR3 here is CASSAGPPNYGYTF. For the CDR3, the DNA is TGTGCCAGCTCAGCGGGACCGCCGAACTATGGCTACACCTTC.